The present entry profiles one TCR beta chain with its context. As yet, its antigen is unknown. From germline, CDR1 is SGHVS and CDR2 FQNEAQ. CDR3 length: 17 amino acids. Trimming cost V 5 bases and J 4 bases, with 23 bases left between them. The sample originates from a study of T cell responses to AZD1222 COVID-19 vaccine. Study-wide background: Pooled in the analysis were second doses at about 4 or about 12 weeks.

Study findings and constraints: Spike regions recognized by vaccine-associated CD4 TCRs spanned the protein, led by 160-218 and 743-854. White British donors predominated, females outnumbered males, and clonal diversity was possibly underestimated. Spike-specific TCRs gained breadth and depth after people received two AZD1222 doses.

The table came from immunoSEQ multiplex PCR; TCRdb's copy has only in-frame clones and leaves some out. The sample holds about 130,000 clones, 85% to 90% seen once. This sequence originates from an adult in good health. The chain combines TRBV7-8 with TRBJ1-1; the D gene is possibly TRBD1 (5 bases). The sequences come from peripheral blood, collected on day 0 of AZD1222 vaccination. The CDR3 is CASSLRRETVPVTEAFF. DNA of the CDR3: TGTGCCAGCAGCCTCCGACGGGAGACAGTTCCCGTCACTGAAGCTTTCTTT.